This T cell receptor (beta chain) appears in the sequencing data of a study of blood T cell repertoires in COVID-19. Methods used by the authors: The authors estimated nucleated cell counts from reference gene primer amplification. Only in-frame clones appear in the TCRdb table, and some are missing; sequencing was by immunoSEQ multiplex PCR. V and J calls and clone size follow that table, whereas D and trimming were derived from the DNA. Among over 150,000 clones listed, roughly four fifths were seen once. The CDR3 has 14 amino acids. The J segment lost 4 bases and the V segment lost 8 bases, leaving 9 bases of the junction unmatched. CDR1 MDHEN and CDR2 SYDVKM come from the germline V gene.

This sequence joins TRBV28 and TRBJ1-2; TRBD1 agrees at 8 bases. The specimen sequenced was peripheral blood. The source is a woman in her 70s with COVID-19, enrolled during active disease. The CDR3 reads CASDPGGQGYGYTF. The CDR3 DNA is TGTGCCAGCGATCCAGGGGGCCAAGGCTATGGCTACACCTTC.